This T cell receptor (beta chain) was sequenced in a study of regulatory T cells in long-lasting Graves disease. TCR beta libraries were built with iRepertoire HTBI primers and Arm-PCR of CDR3 regions. TCRdb reprocessed the multiplex PCR reads with MiXCR, giving one entry per CDR3 protein. The top ten clones hold around three fifths of a sample with roughly 300,000 distinct CDR3 sequences, around 21% of them seen once. Time point noted: persistent/refractory GD, antithyroid drugs over 5 years with positive TRAb. Making the TCR library involved RNA that had been extracted from PBMCs. V was trimmed by 5 bases and J by 2 bases, leaving 10 bases between them. This CDR3 has 13 residues. Germline V gives CDR1 SEHNR, CDR2 FQNEAQ (reference sequence).

The clonotype originates from a female donor with Graves disease. The input for sequencing was peripheral blood mononuclear cells (PBMCs), taken when the disease was refractory, from a patient treated with antithyroid drugs. The genes are TRBV7-9 and TRBJ2-7; D unclear. This chain's CDR3 is CASSPSTAYEQYF. The DNA of the CDR3 is TGTGCCAGCAGCCCGAGCACAGCCTACGAGCAGTACTTC.